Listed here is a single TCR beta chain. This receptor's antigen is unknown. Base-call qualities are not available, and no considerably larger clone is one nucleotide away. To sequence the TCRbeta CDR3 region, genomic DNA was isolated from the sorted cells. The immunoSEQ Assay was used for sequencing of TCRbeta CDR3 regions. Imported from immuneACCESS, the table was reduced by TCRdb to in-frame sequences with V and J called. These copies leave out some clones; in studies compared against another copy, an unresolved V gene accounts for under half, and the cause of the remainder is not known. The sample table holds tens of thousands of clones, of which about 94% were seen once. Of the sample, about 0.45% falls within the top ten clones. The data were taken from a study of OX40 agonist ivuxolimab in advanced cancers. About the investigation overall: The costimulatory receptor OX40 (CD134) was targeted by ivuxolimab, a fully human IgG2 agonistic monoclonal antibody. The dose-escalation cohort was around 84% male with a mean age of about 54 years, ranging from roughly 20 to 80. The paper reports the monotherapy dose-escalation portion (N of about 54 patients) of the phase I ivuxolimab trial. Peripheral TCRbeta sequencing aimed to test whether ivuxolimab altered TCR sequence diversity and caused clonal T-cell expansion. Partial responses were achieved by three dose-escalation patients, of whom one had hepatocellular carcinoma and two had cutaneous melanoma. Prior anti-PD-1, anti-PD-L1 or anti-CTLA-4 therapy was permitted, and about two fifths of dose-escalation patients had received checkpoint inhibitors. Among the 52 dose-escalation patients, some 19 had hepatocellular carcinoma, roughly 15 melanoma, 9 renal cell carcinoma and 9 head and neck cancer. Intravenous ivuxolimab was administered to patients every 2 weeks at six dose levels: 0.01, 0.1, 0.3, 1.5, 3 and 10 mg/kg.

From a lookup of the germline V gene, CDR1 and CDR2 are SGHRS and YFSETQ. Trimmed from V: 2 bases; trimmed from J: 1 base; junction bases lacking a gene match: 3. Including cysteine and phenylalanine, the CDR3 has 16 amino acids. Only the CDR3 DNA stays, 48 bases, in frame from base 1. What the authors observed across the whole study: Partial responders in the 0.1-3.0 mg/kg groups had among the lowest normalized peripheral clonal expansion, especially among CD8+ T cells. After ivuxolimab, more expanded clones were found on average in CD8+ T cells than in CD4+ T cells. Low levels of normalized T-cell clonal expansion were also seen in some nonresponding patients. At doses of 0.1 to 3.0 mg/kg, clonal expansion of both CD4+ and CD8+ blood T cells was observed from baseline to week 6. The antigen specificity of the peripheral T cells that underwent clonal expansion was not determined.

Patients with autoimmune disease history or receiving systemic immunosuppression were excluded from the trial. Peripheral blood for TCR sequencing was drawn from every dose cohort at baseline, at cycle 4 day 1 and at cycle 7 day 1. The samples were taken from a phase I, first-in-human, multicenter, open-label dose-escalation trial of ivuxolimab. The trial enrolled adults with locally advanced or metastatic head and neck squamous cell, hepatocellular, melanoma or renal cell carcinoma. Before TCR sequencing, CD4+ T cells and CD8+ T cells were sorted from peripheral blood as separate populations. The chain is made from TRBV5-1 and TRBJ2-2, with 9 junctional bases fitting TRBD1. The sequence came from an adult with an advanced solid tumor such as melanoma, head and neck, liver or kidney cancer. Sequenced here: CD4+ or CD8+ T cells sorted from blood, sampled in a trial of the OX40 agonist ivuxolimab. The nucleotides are TGCGCCAGCAGCTTATCGGGACAGGGGAACACCGGGGAGCTGTTTTTT. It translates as CASSLSGQGNTGELFF.